This T cell receptor (beta chain) was sequenced for a study of CD8 T cells in Susac syndrome. An input of 0.5 to 1 ug of RNA was subjected to reverse transcription using random hexamers. Across 54 Vbeta and 13 Jbeta, TCR beta CDR3 was amplified with immunoSEQ multiplex PCR. TCRdb re-analysed the immunoSEQ multiplex PCR reads in MiXCR, keeping a single row per CDR3 protein. The repertoire consists of approximately 170,000 distinct CDR3 sequences, with 92% occurring once and the leading ten covering roughly 0.08%. Sequencing of TCR beta was performed on blood CD8+ T cells and on blood CD4+ T cells. While serving as controls, healthy donors were matched for age and sex. FACS was used to enrich TEMRA cells, whereas the CD8+ and CD4+ T cells were obtained by negative isolation. CDR3 length equals 15 residues. Germline CDR1 and CDR2: MNHEY and SVGAGI. V lost 2 bases, J lost 1 base, and 4 bases stayed unmatched.

The rearrangement uses TRBV6-5 and TRBJ2-5, with TRBD2 identical over 7 bases. This receptor was taken from a human donor in good health. Specimen: CD4+ T cells from PBMCs. CDR3 DNA: TGTGCCAGCAGTTACCTGGGGGGGGGCCAAGAGACCCAGTACTTC. Translated: CASSYLGGGQETQYF.